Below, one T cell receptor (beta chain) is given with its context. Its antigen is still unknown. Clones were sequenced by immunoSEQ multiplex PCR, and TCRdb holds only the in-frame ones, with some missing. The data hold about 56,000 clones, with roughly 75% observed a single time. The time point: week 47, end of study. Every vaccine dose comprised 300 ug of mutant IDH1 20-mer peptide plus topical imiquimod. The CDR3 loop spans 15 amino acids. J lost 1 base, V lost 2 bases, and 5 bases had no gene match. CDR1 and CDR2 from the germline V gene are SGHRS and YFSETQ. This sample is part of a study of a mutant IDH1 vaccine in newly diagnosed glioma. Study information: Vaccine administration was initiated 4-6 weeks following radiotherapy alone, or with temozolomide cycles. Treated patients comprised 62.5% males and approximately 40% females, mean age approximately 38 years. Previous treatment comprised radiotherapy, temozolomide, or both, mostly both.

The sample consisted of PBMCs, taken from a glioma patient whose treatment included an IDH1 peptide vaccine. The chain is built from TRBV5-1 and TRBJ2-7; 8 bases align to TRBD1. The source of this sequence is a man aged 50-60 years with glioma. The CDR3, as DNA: TGCGCCAGCAGCTTTCTTCAGGGGGCGTCCTACGAGCAGTACTTC. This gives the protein CASSFLQGASYEQYF.